This T cell receptor (beta chain) was sequenced during a study of Graves' ophthalmopathy and Graves' hyperthyroidism. Certain patients were not enrolled. These were patients with other autoimmune diseases, uncontrolled infections, pregnancy or lactation. Orbital computed tomography, together with clinical symptoms, serum thyroxine, TRAb and thyroid ultrasound, was used for diagnosis. Study-level points and caveats: Detection in blood was also observed for most expanded thyroid clonotypes above 0.001 frequency. Using 13 signatures, a model distinguished ophthalmopathy from stable hyperthyroidism, reaching roughly 90% sensitivity and over 65% specificity.

RNA transcripts yielded amplified TCR beta CDR3 regions. Second-round multiplex PCR came after a first-round RT-PCR that employed HTBI primers. TCRdb redid the calling of the multiplex PCR reads with MiXCR, one entry per CDR3 protein. The table lists a few hundred thousand distinct CDR3 sequences, under 45% of them singletons. Looked up from germline, CDR1 is LNHDA and CDR2 is SQIVND (reference sequence). V shed 2 bases and J shed 3 bases, with 19 bases lying between them. The CDR3 is made up of 17 amino acids. As concerns this clonotype: Its antigen is as yet unknown.

V gene TRBV19 combines with J gene TRBJ1-2; TRBD1 is a possible D gene (6 bases). The receptor comes from an adult man with Graves' hyperthyroidism. Sample: peripheral blood or thyroid tissue (not recorded which). The DNA for the CDR3 is TGTGCCAGTAGTATAAGAGGGCACAGGGTTGGGGACTATGGCTACACCTTC. It codes for CASSIRGHRVGDYGYTF.